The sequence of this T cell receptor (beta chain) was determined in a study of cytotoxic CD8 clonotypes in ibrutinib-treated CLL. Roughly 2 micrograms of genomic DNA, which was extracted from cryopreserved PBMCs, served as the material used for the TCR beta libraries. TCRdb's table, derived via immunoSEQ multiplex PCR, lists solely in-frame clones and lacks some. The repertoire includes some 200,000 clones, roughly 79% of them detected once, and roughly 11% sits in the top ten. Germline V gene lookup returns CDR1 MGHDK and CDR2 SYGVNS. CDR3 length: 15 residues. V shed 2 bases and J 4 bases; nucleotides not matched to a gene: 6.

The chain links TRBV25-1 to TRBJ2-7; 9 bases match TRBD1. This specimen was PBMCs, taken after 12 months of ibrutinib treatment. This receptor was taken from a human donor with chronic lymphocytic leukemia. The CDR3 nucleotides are TGTGCCAGCAGTGAACCCGGACAGGGGAGGTACGAGCAGTACTTC. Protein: CASSEPGQGRYEQYF.